The entry below describes one T cell receptor (beta chain). What it recognizes is unknown. The CDR3 has 13 residues. Per germline, CDR1 KGHSH and CDR2 LQKENI. The V gene end was trimmed by 6 bases and the J gene end by 3 bases; junction bases not matched to a gene: 5. The sample originates from a study of neoadjuvant anti-PD-1 for oral cavity cancer. About the study: Patients without progression got a fourth dose around day 43.

Patients had HPV-negative, locally advanced oral cavity squamous cell carcinoma. PBMCs were not maintained or expanded in culture before analysis. Study-level points and caveats: Treg/Th17 ratio rose with pretreatment blood and fell with post-treatment tumor TCRbeta clonality.

The method was immunoSEQ multiplex PCR; TCRdb's version includes in-frame clones alone and lacks a portion of them. Of roughly 13,000 clones listed, about 63% were seen once; the top ten hold 2.4%. The chain uses TRBV18 and TRBJ2-7; 7 bases are shared with TRBD2. The sample here was PBMCs, taken before nivolumab (anti-PD-1) treatment. This sequence originates from a person between 35 and 79 years old with oral cavity squamous cell carcinoma. The DNA for the CDR3 is TGTGCCAGCTCCCGGACGGGGGGCTACGAGCAGTACTTC. It is translated as CASSRTGGYEQYF.